This passage covers 10 T cell receptor beta chains from one sample sequenced in a study of blood T cell repertoires in COVID-19. Libraries were prepared by immunoSEQ multiplex PCR; TCRdb keeps only in-frame clonotypes and omits some of them. The table has 450,000 or so clones, approximately 90% seen once; the top ten hold 0.7% to 1%. The sequenced sample was peripheral blood. Receptors were obtained from a man aged 18 to 29 with COVID-19, enrolled during active disease.

The chain links TRBV11-1 to TRBJ1-1, with 7 bases identical to TRBD1. The J segment lost 9 bases and the V segment lost 1 base, leaving 2 bases of the junction unmatched. The CDR3 is 12 amino acids. Germline lookup yields CDR1 SGHAT and CDR2 FQDESV (reference sequence). Here the CDR3 reads CASSLEGAKAFF. The CDR3 DNA is TGTGCCAGCAGCTTAGAGGGGGCGAAAGCTTTCTTT. Filled out from reference TRBV11-1 and TRBJ1-1, the complete variable domain reads EAEVAQSPRYKITEKSQAVAFWCDPISGHATLYWYRQILGQGPELLVQFQDESVVDDSQLPKDRFSAERLKGVDSTLKIQPAELGDSAMYLCASSLEGAKAFFGQGTRLTVV.

This chain links TRBV3-1 (or the pseudogene TRBV3-2) with TRBJ2-7, with TRBD2 identical over 7 bases. The CDR3 is 15 amino acids. The V segment lost 5 bases and the J segment 0 bases; nucleotides outside the gene matches: 7. Germline CDR1 is LGHDT and CDR2 is YNNKEL (reference sequence). CDR3 sequence reads: CASSEGSGFSYEQYF. The CDR3 nucleotides read TGTGCCAGCAGCGAGGGTAGCGGGTTCTCCTACGAGCAGTACTTC.

The V and J genes are TRBV20-1 and TRBJ1-2; 7 bases map to TRBD1. Losses at the gene ends were 5 bases for V and 8 bases for J; bases not matched to a gene: 5. The CDR3 has 11 residues. Per germline, CDR1 DFQATT and CDR2 SNEGSKA (reference sequence). DNA for the CDR3: TGCAGTGCTCACAGGGGTTCAGGCTACACCTTC. This encodes CSAHRGSGYTF.

The rearrangement uses TRBV5-6 and TRBJ2-7; 9 bases map to TRBD1. The trim removed 0 bases at V and 2 bases at J, leaving 0 bases unmatched. The CDR3 runs to 14 residues. CDR1 and CDR2 (germline): SGHDT, YYEEEE. Here the CDR3 DNA reads TGTGCCAGCAGCTTGGGGACAGGGGCCTACGAGCAGTACTTC. Translated: CASSLGTGAYEQYF.

This chain connects TRBV6-1 to TRBJ2-1; 7 bases align to TRBD1. This CDR3 comprises 16 residues. Germline V gives CDR1 MNHNS, CDR2 SASEGT. With 2 bases clipped from V and 3 bases from J, the junction kept 7 bases outside the gene matches. For the CDR3, the DNA is TGTGCCAGCAGTGAAAATGTAGGGGGCTTCTACAATGAGCAGTTCTTC. This gives the protein CASSENVGGFYNEQFF.

The V gene is TRBV7-3, the J gene TRBJ1-2, with D maybe TRBD1 (6 bases). V gave up 4 bases and J gave up 3 bases, with 15 bases separating them. Germline V gene lookup returns CDR1 SGHTA and CDR2 FQGTGA. The CDR3 consists of 15 residues. This CDR3 reads CASSSYGGADYGYTF. The CDR3 nucleotides are TGTGCCAGCAGCTCCTACGGGGGGGCGGACTATGGCTACACCTTC.

The V gene is TRBV9, the J gene TRBJ1-1; 9 bases fit TRBD1. CDR3 length equals 14 residues. Trimming took 4 bases from V and 4 from J; bases not matched to a gene: 5. CDR1 and CDR2 from the germline V gene are SGDLS and YYNGEE. The CDR3 sequence is CASSFRDRVTEAFF. The CDR3 nucleotides read TGTGCCAGCAGCTTCCGGGACAGGGTCACTGAAGCTTTCTTT. Using reference TRBV9 and TRBJ1-1 for the parts outside the CDR3, the full variable domain is DSGVTQTPKHLITATGQRVTLRCSPRSGDLSVYWYQQSLDQGLQFLIQYYNGEERAKGNILERFSAQQFPDLHSELNLSSLELGDSALYFCASSFRDRVTEAFFGQGTRLTVV.

This chain links TRBV11-3 with TRBJ2-1; 9 nucleotides align to TRBD1. CDR1 SGHNT and CDR2 YENEEA come from the germline V gene. V lost 3 bases, J lost 4 bases, and 4 bases stayed unmatched. The length of the CDR3 is 15 residues. CDR3 sequence: CASSFPGQGYNEQFF. The CDR3 DNA follows: TGTGCCAGCAGCTTCCCGGGACAGGGTTACAATGAGCAGTTCTTC.

This rearrangement joins TRBV3-1 (or the pseudogene TRBV3-2) to TRBJ2-1; TRBD1 is a possible D gene (5 bases). The ends were cut back, 4 bases at V and 8 bases at J, with 9 bases in the middle. Per germline, CDR1 LGHDT and CDR2 YNNKEL (reference sequence). There are 12 residues in the CDR3. The CDR3 coding sequence is TGTGCCAGCAGCCGACTCAGGGATGAGCAGTTCTTC. Protein sequence: CASSRLRDEQFF.

The rearrangement links TRBV3-1 (or the pseudogene TRBV3-2) to TRBJ1-3, with TRBD1 as a possible D gene (5 bases). The CDR3 consists of 14 residues. The V end was cut by 6 bases, the J end by 0 bases, with 9 bases between. Germline V gene data show CDR1 as LGHDT and CDR2 as YNNKEL (reference sequence). This CDR3 is CASSPDSSGNTIYF. CDR3 coding DNA: TGTGCCAGCAGTCCCGACAGCTCTGGAAACACCATATATTTT.